This paragraph covers one TCR beta chain sequence. Its target is unknown. Per the germline V gene, CDR1 is GTSNPN and CDR2 is SVGIG (reference sequence). The CDR3 sequence is 18 residues long. The junction had 15 bases not matched to a gene; V was cut back by 1 base and J by 3 bases. This specimen belongs to a study of beta chain features in type 1 diabetes. Turning to the study itself: Across every sample, 107,917,701 sorted cells were examined in total. Study results and limitations: TCRB CDR3s from Type 1 diabetes patients were moderately but significantly shorter in all four CD4+ subsets. The similarity of naive, central memory and Treg TCRB repertoires appeared greater among patients than among healthy donors.

Cell sorting via CD45RO/CCR7/CD25/CD127/CD95/CD27 was performed to obtain CD4+ naive, central memory, regulatory and stem cell-like memory cells. As every portion of the isolated RNA was reverse transcribed, the sequencing read expressed TCRB transcripts. The method was immunoSEQ multiplex PCR; TCRdb's version includes in-frame clones alone and lacks a portion of them. The profile shows 150,000 to 170,000 clones, around 10% of them singletons. The clonotype was recovered from a man under 40 with type 1 diabetes. Input material: central memory CD4+ T cells from blood. The rearrangement joins TRBV30 to TRBJ2-1; 7 bases align to TRBD2. CDR3 DNA sequence: TGTGCCTGGAGTGATAAGGAGGCGGGAGTCTCATTCTACAATGAGCAGTTCTTC. Its protein product is CAWSDKEAGVSFYNEQFF.